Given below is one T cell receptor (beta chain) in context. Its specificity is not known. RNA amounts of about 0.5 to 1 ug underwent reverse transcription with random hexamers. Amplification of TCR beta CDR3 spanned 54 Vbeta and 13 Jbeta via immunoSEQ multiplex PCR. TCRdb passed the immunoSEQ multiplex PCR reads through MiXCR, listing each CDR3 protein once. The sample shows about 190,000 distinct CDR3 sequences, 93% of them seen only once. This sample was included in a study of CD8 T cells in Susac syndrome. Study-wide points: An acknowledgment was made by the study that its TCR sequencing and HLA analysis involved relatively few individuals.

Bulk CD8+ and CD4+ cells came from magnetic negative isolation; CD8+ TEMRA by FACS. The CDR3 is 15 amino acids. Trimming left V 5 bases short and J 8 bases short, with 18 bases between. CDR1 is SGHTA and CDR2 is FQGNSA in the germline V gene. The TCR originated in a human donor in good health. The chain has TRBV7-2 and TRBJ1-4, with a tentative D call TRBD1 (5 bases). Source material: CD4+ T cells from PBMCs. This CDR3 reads CASSPILQGGEKLFF. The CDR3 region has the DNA TGTGCCAGCAGCCCGATTCTCCAGGGTGGAGAAAAACTGTTTTTT.